A single sample is the source of the 28 T cell receptor gamma chains below, sequenced in a study of Vδ1+ human thymocytes. Study-level findings and limits: Highly polyclonal TRG and TRD repertoires with Gaussian CDR3 length distributions appeared in thymus.

The template was reverse-transcribed extracted RNA. CDR3 amplicons came from multiplex PCR with pooled V-gene forward and constant-region reverse primers. TCRdb reanalyzed the multiplex PCR reads using CATT. The profile covers tens of thousands of gamma-chain clones, with 20% appearing a single time and 1.5% to 2% taken by the ten largest. No antigen is known for these receptors. Input material: Vdelta1+ gamma-delta thymocytes from the thymus. The subset denotes: FACS-sorted CD3+ TCRalphabeta- TCRVdelta1+ TCRVdelta2- thymocytes. Every receptor here comes from a girl under two years old who had congenital heart surgery.

The chain joins TRGV4 to TRGJ1 or TRGJ2. This CDR3 contains 13 residues. The V segment lost 2 bases and the J segment 3 bases; nucleotides outside the gene matches: 4. CDR1 EGSTGY and CDR2 YDSYTSSV come from the germline V gene. In DNA form, the CDR3 reads TGTGCCACCTGGGATGTTACTTATTATAAGAAACTCTTT. Amino acid sequence: CATWDVTYYKKLF.

The chain has TRGV8 and TRGJ1 or TRGJ2. The junction had 8 bases not matched to a gene; V was cut back by 5 bases and J by 7 bases. The CDR3 has 12 residues. Looked up from germline, CDR1 is VENAVY and CDR2 is YDSYNSRV. CDR3 DNA: TGTGCCACCTGGGGCAGAGGGTATAAGAAACTCTTT. This translates into CATWGRGYKKLF.

This clone has more than one count but fewer than ten. The sample has other DNA sequences that encode this CDR3 too. The V call is TRGV8, the J call TRGJ1 or TRGJ2. The CDR3 is 11 amino acids. Germline-derived CDR1 and CDR2 are VENAVY and YDSYNSRV. V lost 0 bases, J lost 12 bases, and 5 bases stayed unmatched. The CDR3 nucleotides are TGTGCCACCTGGGATAGGCTTAGGAAACTCTTT. Translation: CATWDRLRKLF.

The gene calls are TRGV2 and TRGJP2. Germline V gene sequence: CDR1 EGSNGY, CDR2 YDSYNSKV. The ends lost 2 bases at V and 7 bases at J; junction bases unmatched: 10. CDR3 length equals 15 residues. The CDR3 protein is CATWDVLKSDWIKTF. CDR3 bases: TGTGCCACCTGGGACGTATTAAAGTCTGATTGGATCAAGACGTTT.

As regards this clone: Compared with germline, one end of the junction differs, possibly owing to a read error. The chain couples TRGV4 to TRGJ1 or TRGJ2. This CDR3 has 11 amino acids. Germline lookup yields CDR1 EGSTGY and CDR2 YDSYTSSV. Written as DNA, the CDR3 is TGTGCCACCTGGGACTGGGGGCAGAAGCTCTTT. Residues: CATWDWGQKLF.

This clone has only a few counts. The same CDR3 can be traced to other DNA sequences in this sample. The chain couples TRGV9 to TRGJ1 or TRGJ2. J gave up 1 base and V 1 base, and 4 bases lay outside the gene matches. The CDR3 consists of 14 residues. CDR1 and CDR2 (germline): GITISATS, ISYDGTV (reference sequence). The CDR3 coding sequence is TGTGCCTTGTGGGAGGTACCTAATTATTATAAGAAACTCTTT. Translated: CALWEVPNYYKKLF.

This clone has more than one count but fewer than ten. The chain couples TRGV4 to TRGJ1 or TRGJ2. With V trimmed by 3 bases and J by 3 bases, 5 bases remained unmatched. The CDR3 is made up of 13 amino acids. CDR1 and CDR2 from the germline V gene are EGSTGY and YDSYTSSV. The CDR3 region is CATWDPTYYKKLF. The CDR3 nucleotides read TGTGCCACCTGGGATCCAACTTATTATAAGAAACTCTTT.

The chain combines TRGV2 with TRGJ1 or TRGJ2. The germline V gene encodes CDR1 EGSNGY and CDR2 YDSYNSKV. Trimming cost V 1 base and J 6 bases; bases outside gene matches: 6. There are 13 residues in the CDR3. CDR3 in amino acids: CATWDGSPYKKLF. CDR3 nucleotides: TGTGCCACCTGGGACGGCTCTCCTTATAAGAAACTCTTT.

This clone was observed a handful of times. It may be a read error: a sequence one base away is much more abundant. Distinct nucleotide sequences in the sample also encode this CDR3. The rearrangement links TRGV9 to TRGJ1 or TRGJ2. This CDR3 contains 13 residues. Germline V gene data show CDR1 as GITISATS and CDR2 as ISYDGTV (reference sequence). J lost 2 bases, V lost 1 base, and 2 bases had no gene match. The CDR3 loop reads CALWEVHYYKKLF. In DNA, the CDR3 is TGTGCCTTGTGGGAGGTACATTATTATAAGAAACTCTTT.

About this clone itself: An end of the junction differs from the germline gene, which may be a read error. The chain joins TRGV5 to TRGJ1 or TRGJ2. Germline V gene lookup returns CDR1 VINAFY and CDR2 YDVSNSKD. CDR3 length: 14 residues. CDR3: CATCDRRFRYKKLF. The CDR3 nucleotides read TGTGCCACCTGCGACAGGCGGTTCCGTTATAAGAAACTCTTT.

The genes are TRGV9 and TRGJ1 or TRGJ2. Trimming at V came to 0 bases and at J to 12 bases, leaving 8 bases not matched to a gene. CDR3 length: 12 amino acids. Germline V gives CDR1 GITISATS, CDR2 ISYDGTV (reference sequence). CDR3 residues: CALWEVSLAKLF. The CDR3 DNA sequence: TGTGCCTTGTGGGAGGTGTCGCTCGCGAAACTCTTT.

This clone was detected a few times. The chain combines TRGV5 with TRGJ1 or TRGJ2. Germline assignment: CDR1 VINAFY and CDR2 YDVSNSKD. V gave up 3 bases and J gave up 8 bases; unmatched junction bases: 10. CDR3 length equals 13 residues. This chain's CDR3 is CATWDGHTNKKLF. The CDR3 DNA is TGTGCCACCTGGGACGGGCATACGAATAAGAAACTCTTT.

The chain couples TRGV8 to TRGJ1 or TRGJ2. The V gene end was trimmed by 3 bases and the J gene end by 8 bases; junction bases not matched to a gene: 13. The CDR3 covers 14 residues. Germline CDR1 reads VENAVY; CDR2 reads YDSYNSRV. This CDR3 reads CATWDAIPGDKKLF. Written as DNA, the CDR3 is TGTGCCACCTGGGATGCAATCCCGGGGGATAAGAAACTCTTT.

The rearrangement joins TRGV5 to TRGJ1 or TRGJ2. Germline lookup yields CDR1 VINAFY and CDR2 YDVSNSKD. Trimming took 0 bases from V and 8 from J; bases not matched to a gene: 10. The CDR3 covers 14 residues. CDR3 in DNA: TGTGCCACCTGGGACAGGCTACGGACCCATAAGAAACTCTTT. Its translation is CATWDRLRTHKKLF.

The gene calls are TRGV4 and TRGJ1 or TRGJ2. This CDR3 has 15 residues. CDR1 is EGSTGY, CDR2 YDSYTSSV, per germline. J lost 2 bases, V lost 5 bases, and 12 bases had no gene match. CDR3 in amino acids: CATWAPGLHYYKKLF. CDR3 coding DNA: TGTGCCACCTGGGCCCCCGGGCTACATTATTATAAGAAACTCTTT.

This clone was counted between two and nine times. The genes are TRGV3 and TRGJ1 or TRGJ2. Germline values: CDR1 VTNTFY, CDR2 YDVSTARD (reference sequence). CDR3 length: 13 residues. J gave up 6 bases and V 4 bases, and 9 bases lay outside the gene matches. The CDR3 nucleotides are TGTGCCACCTGGGAAATTAAGCGTTATAAGAAACTCTTT. Amino acid sequence: CATWEIKRYKKLF.

The chain employs TRGV3 and TRGJP2. This CDR3 is 17 amino acids long. The ends lost 0 bases at V and 0 bases at J; junction bases unmatched: 7. The germline CDR1 and CDR2 sequences are VTNTFY and YDVSTARD (reference sequence). The CDR3 bases are TGTGCCACCTGGGACAGGCGTTTATATAGTAGTGATTGGATCAAGACGTTT. Protein product: CATWDRRLYSSDWIKTF.

V gene TRGV4 combines with J gene TRGJ1 or TRGJ2. In germline, CDR1 is EGSTGY, CDR2 YDSYTSSV. The CDR3 is 15 amino acids. V dropped 0 bases and J dropped 7; count of bases not matched to a gene: 12. The CDR3 bases are TGTGCCACCTGGGATGGGCCCGGTCGGAGGTATAAGAAACTCTTT. Its translation is CATWDGPGRRYKKLF.

This chain links TRGV4 with TRGJP2. The CDR3 has 18 amino acids. V was clipped by 1 base and J by 3 bases; unmatched bases: 14. The germline V gene has CDR1 EGSTGY and CDR2 YDSYTSSV. The CDR3 reads CATWDGRGGWGSDWIKTF. CDR3 nucleotides: TGTGCCACCTGGGATGGCCGGGGGGGATGGGGTAGTGATTGGATCAAGACGTTT.

The V gene is TRGV9, the J gene TRGJ1 or TRGJ2. The CDR3 covers 14 residues. Germline CDR1 GITISATS, CDR2 ISYDGTV (reference sequence). Trimming took 0 bases from V and 6 from J; bases not matched to a gene: 8. CDR3 protein: CALWEVQSRYKKLF. In DNA, the CDR3 is TGTGCCTTGTGGGAGGTGCAATCACGTTATAAGAAACTCTTT.

This clone has a single count. The chain carries TRGV9 and TRGJ1 or TRGJ2. After removal of 2 bases from V and 1 base from J, the junction contained 8 bases not matched to a gene. This CDR3 region has 15 residues. The germline gives CDR1 GITISATS, CDR2 ISYDGTV (reference sequence). CDR3 in DNA: TGTGCCTTGTGGGAGGCGGGAGAAAATTATTATAAGAAACTCTTT. Residues: CALWEAGENYYKKLF.

Note on this clone: Other DNA sequences in the sample encode the same CDR3. The chain links TRGV9 to TRGJ1 or TRGJ2. The trim removed 0 bases at V and 7 bases at J, leaving 6 bases unmatched. Germline assignment: CDR1 GITISATS and CDR2 ISYDGTV (reference sequence). CDR3 length equals 13 residues. This CDR3 reads CALWEVHNYKKLF. The CDR3, as DNA: TGTGCCTTGTGGGAGGTGCATAACTATAAGAAACTCTTT.

This clone was observed once. V usage is TRGV9 and J usage is TRGJ1 or TRGJ2. Germline trimming cut 2 bases from V and 3 bases from J; bases unmatched to any gene: 7. This CDR3 is 14 amino acids long. Germline loops: CDR1 GITISATS, CDR2 ISYDGTV (reference sequence). The CDR3 DNA reads TGTGCCTTGTGGGAGGGAATCCCTTATTATAAGAAACTCTTT. Translating it yields CALWEGIPYYKKLF.

This clone occurred a few times. Since a much larger clone is just one base distant, this may be a read error. The chain uses TRGV4 and TRGJ1 or TRGJ2. Per the germline V gene, CDR1 is EGSTGY and CDR2 is YDSYTSSV. This CDR3 contains 12 residues. Germline trimming cut 4 bases from V and 4 bases from J; bases unmatched to any gene: 4. CDR3 DNA sequence: TGTGCCACCTGGGAAGAGTATTATAAGAAACTCTTT. Translation gives CATWEEYYKKLF.

This clone was picked up a small number of times. The same CDR3 can be traced to other DNA sequences in this sample. The rearrangement joins TRGV2 to TRGJ1 or TRGJ2. V gave up 1 base and J gave up 4 bases; unmatched junction bases: 7. The length of the CDR3 is 14 residues. Germline V lookup: CDR1 EGSNGY, CDR2 YDSYNSKV. The CDR3 loop reads CATWDGQVYYKKLF. The CDR3 DNA reads TGTGCCACCTGGGACGGCCAGGTGTATTATAAGAAACTCTTT.

Regarding this clone: The same CDR3 is also encoded by other DNA sequences in this sample. The chain combines TRGV2 with TRGJ1 or TRGJ2. This CDR3 has 11 residues. Germline V gene lookup returns CDR1 EGSNGY and CDR2 YDSYNSKV. Trimming cost V 2 bases and J 8 bases; bases outside gene matches: 3. CDR3 coding DNA: TGTGCCACCTGGGACGTCAATAAGAAACTCTTT. The encoded protein is CATWDVNKKLF.

For this clone: This CDR3 is also generated by other DNA sequences in the sample. This rearrangement joins TRGV4 to TRGJ1 or TRGJ2. CDR3 length equals 15 residues. V was clipped by 0 bases and J by 7 bases; unmatched bases: 12. Germline loops: CDR1 EGSTGY, CDR2 YDSYTSSV. The CDR3 loop is CATWDGPPGGYKKLF. In nucleotides, the CDR3 is TGTGCCACCTGGGATGGGCCTCCGGGTGGGTATAAGAAACTCTTT.

V and J are TRGV4 and TRGJ1 or TRGJ2. With 6 bases clipped from V and 0 bases from J, the junction kept 8 bases outside the gene matches. The CDR3 loop spans 14 amino acids. Germline V lookup: CDR1 EGSTGY, CDR2 YDSYTSSV. Here the CDR3 reads CATWRPRNYYKKLF. The CDR3 DNA sequence: TGTGCCACCTGGCGACCACGGAATTATTATAAGAAACTCTTT.